This TCR beta chain was retrieved from a study of T cells after yellow fever vaccination. Study at large: Some fractions had low cell numbers, and these were prepared with SMART-Seq v4 Ultra Low Input.

Per the germline V gene, CDR1 is SGHRS and CDR2 is YFSETQ. Trimming took 5 bases from V and 2 from J; bases not matched to a gene: 7. This CDR3 comprises 14 residues. Whole-study results and caveats: Weaker, the secondary response peaked sooner, at day 5 versus 15. Contamination by abundant bulk-population clonotypes could be present in FACS-sorted repertoires.

This clonotype was counted a few times. Its specificity is unknown. Template switching by 5'RACE produced TCR cDNA, adding a universal primer site and UMIs. TCRdb itself ran the 5' RACE reads through MiXCR, one entry per CDR3 protein. The table records 300,000 to 350,000 distinct CDR3 sequences, around 4.5% of them present only once. The chain carries TRBV5-1 and TRBJ2-7; 7 bases fit TRBD1. This receptor was taken from a man between 18 and 29 years old who received the YFV17D yellow fever vaccine. The sequences come from PBMCs, collected 15 days after the yellow fever booster vaccination. The chain's CDR3 is CASRRDSGTYEQYF. In DNA form, the CDR3 reads TGCGCCAGCAGACGGGACAGTGGGACCTACGAGCAGTACTTC.